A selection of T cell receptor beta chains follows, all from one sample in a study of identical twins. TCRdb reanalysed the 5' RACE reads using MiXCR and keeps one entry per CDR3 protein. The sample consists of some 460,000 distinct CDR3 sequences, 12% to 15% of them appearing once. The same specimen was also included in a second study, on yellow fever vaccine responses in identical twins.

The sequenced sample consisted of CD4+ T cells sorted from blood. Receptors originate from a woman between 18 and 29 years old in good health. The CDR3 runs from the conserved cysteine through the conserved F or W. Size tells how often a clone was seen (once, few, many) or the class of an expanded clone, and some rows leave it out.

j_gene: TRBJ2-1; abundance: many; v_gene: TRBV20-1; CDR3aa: CSATSTSGNEQFF
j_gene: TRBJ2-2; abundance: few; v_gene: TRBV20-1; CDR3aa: CSASRAGGPGELFF
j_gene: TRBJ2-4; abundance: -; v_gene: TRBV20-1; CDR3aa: CSASDRANIQYF
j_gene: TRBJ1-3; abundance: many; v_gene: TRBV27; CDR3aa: CASSFRSGNTIYF
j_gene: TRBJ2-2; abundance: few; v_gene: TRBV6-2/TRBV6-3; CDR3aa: CASTPGRPGELFF
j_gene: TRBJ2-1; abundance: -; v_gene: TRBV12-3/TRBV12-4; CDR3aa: CASSLWASGSYNEQFF
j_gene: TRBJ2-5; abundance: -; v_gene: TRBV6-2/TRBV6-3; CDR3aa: CASSTGPETQYF
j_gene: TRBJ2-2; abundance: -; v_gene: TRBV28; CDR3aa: CASGPGVNTGELFF
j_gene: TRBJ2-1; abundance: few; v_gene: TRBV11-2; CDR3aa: CASSLRISGTSGHNEQFF
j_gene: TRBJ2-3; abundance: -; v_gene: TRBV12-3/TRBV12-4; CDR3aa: CASSLGGAVTDTQYF
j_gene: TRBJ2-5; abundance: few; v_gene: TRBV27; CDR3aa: CASSSRGVFRAETQYF
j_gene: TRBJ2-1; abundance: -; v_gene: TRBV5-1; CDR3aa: CASSPVAGGPSDEQFF
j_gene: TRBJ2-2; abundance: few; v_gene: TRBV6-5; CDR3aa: CASSYSGQGLPTGELFF
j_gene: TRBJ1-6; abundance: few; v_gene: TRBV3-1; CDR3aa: CASSQVFTWRTLHF
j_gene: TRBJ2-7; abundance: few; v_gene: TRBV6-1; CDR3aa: CASSTGTGSEQYF
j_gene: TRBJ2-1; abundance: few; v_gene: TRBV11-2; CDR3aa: CASSLVAEYEQFF
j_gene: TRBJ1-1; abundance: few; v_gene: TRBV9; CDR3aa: CASSVEPINTEAFF
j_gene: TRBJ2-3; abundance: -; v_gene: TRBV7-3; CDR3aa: CASSPTSGGFTDTQYF
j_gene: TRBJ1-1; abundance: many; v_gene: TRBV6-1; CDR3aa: CASSRGRAMNTEAFF
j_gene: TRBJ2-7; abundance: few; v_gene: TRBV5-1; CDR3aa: CASSLALAGSYGAYEQYF
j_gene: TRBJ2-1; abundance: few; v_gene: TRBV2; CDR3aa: CASSEESYNEQFF
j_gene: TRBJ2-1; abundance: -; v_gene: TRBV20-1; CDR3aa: CSARAPWNEQFF
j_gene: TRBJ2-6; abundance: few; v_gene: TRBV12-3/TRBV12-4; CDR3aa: CASISGASGANVLTF
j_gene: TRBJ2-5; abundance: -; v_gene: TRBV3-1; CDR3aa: CASSRTETQYF
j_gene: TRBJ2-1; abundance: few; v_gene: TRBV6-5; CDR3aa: CASSLLAGGVSEQFF
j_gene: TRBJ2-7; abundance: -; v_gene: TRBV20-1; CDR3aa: CSASPLEGGYEQYF
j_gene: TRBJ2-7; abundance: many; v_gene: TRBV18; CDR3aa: CASSPGQGTYEQYF
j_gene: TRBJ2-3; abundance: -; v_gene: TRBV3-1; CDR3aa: CASSGPGLAVTDTQYF
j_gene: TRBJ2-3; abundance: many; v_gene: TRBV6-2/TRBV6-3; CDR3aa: CASSITDTQYF
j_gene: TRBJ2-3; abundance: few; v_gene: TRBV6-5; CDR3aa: CASSYPAQTSLTDTQYF